By share, the clone carrying this TCR beta chain counts as medium-sized. This record belongs to a study of immune heterogeneity within non-small cell lung tumors. TCR beta CDR3 was amplified by multiplex PCR using 32 V and 13 J primers. Using its own MiXCR run on the multiplex PCR reads, TCRdb lists one record per CDR3 protein. The data contain approximately 11,000 distinct CDR3 sequences, more than 25% of them singletons. Template material for each sample was 550 to 700 ng of bulk tumor genomic DNA. Every primary tumor yielded several biopsies, spaced far apart, that were taken during surgery. These patients got curative surgery after being newly diagnosed with untreated non-small cell lung cancer. The sequenced material came from lung tumor tissue. The sequence was obtained from a woman between 50 and 59 years old with non-small cell lung cancer.

CDR3 amino acids: CASSLGQTSNQPQHF. CDR3 in DNA: TGTGCCAGCAGTTTGGGACAGACTAGCAATCAGCCCCAGCATTTT. The chain couples TRBV27 to TRBJ1-5; TRBD1 aligns across 7 bases. The CDR3 loop spans 15 amino acids. Germline CDR1 is MNHEY and CDR2 is SMNVEV (reference sequence). V shed 3 bases, J shed 0 bases, and the junction held 2 bases outside the gene matches.